Below are 24 T cell receptor beta chains sequenced from a single sample in a study of T cells in Graves' hyperthyroidism and ophthalmopathy. Template material for amplifying TCR beta CDR3 regions consisted of RNA transcripts. HTBI primers were employed in a first-round RT-PCR of the TCR CDR3. TCRdb redid the calling of the multiplex PCR reads with MiXCR, one entry per CDR3 protein. The sample contains roughly 700,000 distinct CDR3 sequences, 12% to 15% of which appear only once. Sequenced input: blood. The source of these receptors is a woman in her late teens or twenties with Graves' hyperthyroidism.

The J gene is TRBJ2-7, the V gene TRBV7-8, with D hard to call. Trimming cost V 5 bases and J 8 bases, with 13 bases left between them. Germline values: CDR1 SGHVS, CDR2 FQNEAQ. The length of the CDR3 is 12 residues. Here the CDR3 DNA reads TGTGCCAGCAGCCTAAACGGTGCCCAGCAGTACTTC. Its protein product is CASSLNGAQQYF.

This chain uses TRBV9 with TRBJ2-3, with D tentatively TRBD1 or TRBD2 (7 bases each). The CDR3 length is 16 residues. V lost 4 bases to trimming and J lost 5 bases, with 20 bases between them. Germline CDR1 reads SGDLS; CDR2 reads YYNGEE. CDR3 sequence reads: CASSPQGEGALDTQYF. The CDR3, as DNA: TGTGCCAGCAGCCCTCAGGGGGAGGGGGCCTTAGATACGCAGTATTTT.

The sample holds a few counts of this clonotype. This chain links TRBV10-3 with TRBJ2-1; D unresolved. Germline CDR1 reads ENHRY; CDR2 reads SYGVKD. CDR3 length: 13 amino acids. The V end was cut by 10 bases, the J end by 0 bases, with 10 bases between. This chain's CDR3 is CANHGSSYNEQFF. CDR3 nucleotides: TGTGCCAATCACGGAAGCTCCTACAATGAGCAGTTCTTC.

Only a few counts were recorded for this clonotype. The chain recombines TRBV9 with TRBJ2-1; 8 nucleotides agree with TRBD2. Per the germline V gene, CDR1 is SGDLS and CDR2 is YYNGEE. The CDR3 runs 16 residues. V trimming: 0 bases; J trimming: 5 bases; junction bases outside the gene matches: 7. For the CDR3, the DNA is TGTGCCAGCAGCGTAGCGGGGGGGGGGACTCACAATGAGCAGTTCTTC. Encoded protein: CASSVAGGGTHNEQFF.

This sequence joins TRBV7-2 and TRBJ2-5; the D gene is possibly TRBD2 (7 bases). Germline CDR1 is SGHTA and CDR2 is FQGNSA. With 6 bases removed from V and 7 bases from J, the gap between germline ends came to 15 bases. This CDR3 comprises 13 residues. The CDR3 sequence: CASRGGAYGTQYF. Written as DNA, the CDR3 is TGTGCCAGCAGGGGGGGGGCGTACGGGACCCAGTACTTC.

V usage is TRBV14 and J usage is TRBJ1-3, with D unresolved. Between the trimmed V and J ends, which lost 0 bases and 2 bases, there was a span of 14 bases. The CDR3 length is 17 residues. Germline CDR1 and CDR2: SGHDN and FVKESK. CDR3 in amino acids: CASSQDFILFTGNTIYF. CDR3 nucleotides: TGTGCCAGCAGCCAAGATTTCATCCTGTTCACTGGAAACACCATATATTTT.

V is TRBV7-3 and J is TRBJ2-4; perhaps TRBD1 as D (5 bases). This CDR3 contains 13 residues. Between the trimmed V and J ends, which lost 6 bases and 5 bases, there was a span of 11 bases. CDR1 and CDR2 from the germline V gene are SGHTA and FQGTGA. As DNA, the CDR3 is TGTGCCAGCAGTGTGGACACCCAAAACATTCAGTACTTC. This gives the protein CASSVDTQNIQYF. Using reference TRBV7-3 and TRBJ2-4 for the parts outside the CDR3, the full variable domain is GAGVSQTPSNKVTEKGKYVELRCDPISGHTALYWYRQSLGQGPEFLIYFQGTGAADDSGLPNDRFFAVRPEGSVSTLKIQRTERGDSAVYLCASSVDTQNIQYFGAGTRLSVL.

This clonotype showed up many times. This rearrangement joins TRBV13 to TRBJ2-1; 9 positions agree with TRBD2. CDR1 is PRHDT and CDR2 is FYEKMQ in the germline V gene (reference sequence). The CDR3 runs to 14 residues. V lost 4 bases and J lost 6; bases outside the gene matches: 4. This CDR3 is CASSSGLARNEQFF. Here the CDR3 DNA reads TGTGCCAGCAGCTCGGGACTAGCTCGCAATGAGCAGTTCTTC.

The genes are TRBV13 and TRBJ2-7; TRBD1 matches 7 bases. Germline V gene data show CDR1 as PRHDT and CDR2 as FYEKMQ (reference sequence). V dropped 5 bases and J dropped 3; count of bases not matched to a gene: 10. The CDR3 is 15 residues long. In DNA form, the CDR3 reads TGTGCCAGCAGCCCCCGGACAGGCATAGGCTACGAGCAGTACTTC. Amino acid sequence: CASSPRTGIGYEQYF. Variable domain in full (rest from reference TRBV13 and TRBJ2-7): AAGVIQSPRHLIKEKRETATLKCYPIPRHDTVYWYQQGPGQDPQFLISFYEKMQSDKGSIPDRFSAQQFSDYHSELNMSSLELGDSALYFCASSPRTGIGYEQYFGPGTRLTVT.

This clonotype was found many times. The chain joins TRBV18 to TRBJ1-5, with D uncertain. Germline V lookup: CDR1 KGHSH, CDR2 LQKENI. The V end was cut by 11 bases, the J end by 0 bases, with 14 bases between. This CDR3 comprises 14 residues. The CDR3: CAASSSNSNQPQHF. CDR3 in DNA: TGTGCCGCCTCAAGCTCGAATAGCAATCAGCCCCAGCATTTT.

This clonotype has just a few counts. The chain has TRBV5-6 and TRBJ1-1; TRBD1 is a possible D gene (6 bases). The germline gives CDR1 SGHDT, CDR2 YYEEEE. The CDR3 extends over 15 amino acids. Between the trimmed V and J ends, which lost 2 bases and 0 bases, there was a span of 11 bases. CDR3 DNA sequence: TGTGCCAGCAGCTTCCGTAGGACAGTGAACACTGAAGCTTTCTTT. It translates to CASSFRRTVNTEAFF.

This clonotype was counted at least ten times. This rearrangement joins TRBV12-3 or TRBV12-4 to TRBJ1-1, with 9 bases matching TRBD1. J was trimmed by 4 bases and V by 4 bases; bases with no gene match: 16. This CDR3 is built from 18 residues. CDR3 in amino acids: CASSSPLGGTGRITEAFF. In DNA form, the CDR3 reads TGTGCCAGCAGTTCTCCCTTGGGGGGGACAGGGCGGATCACTGAAGCTTTCTTT.

The gene calls are TRBV7-2 and TRBJ1-2, with TRBD1 identical over 8 bases. The junction had 7 bases not matched to a gene; V was cut back by 5 bases and J by 8 bases. The CDR3 is 13 residues long. Germline CDR1 and CDR2: SGHTA and FQGNSA. The CDR3 is CASSPQGALGYTF. The CDR3, as DNA: TGTGCCAGCAGCCCCCAGGGGGCGCTAGGCTACACCTTC.

This clonotype was detected many times. No conserved phenylalanine or tryptophan is present at the end of the CDR3, so a read error is the likely explanation. This chain links TRBV12-3 or TRBV12-4 with TRBJ1-1; D is unclear. Trimming took 3 bases from V and 0 from J, leaving 11 bases between them. There are 15 residues in the CDR3. The CDR3 coding sequence is TGTGCCAGCAGTTTTCGATACAGCATGAACACTGAAGCTTTCCTT. Amino acid sequence: CASSFRYSMNTEAFL.

This clonotype showed up many times. The chain recombines TRBV2 with TRBJ1-2; D is uncertain. V lost 2 bases and J 0 bases, leaving 13 bases between the germline ends. The CDR3 totals 16 residues. Germline V CDR1 and CDR2: SNHLY, FYNNEI. CDR3 in amino acids: CASSERGPWTNYGYTF. Written as DNA, the CDR3 is TGTGCCAGCAGTGAAAGAGGTCCCTGGACTAACTATGGCTACACCTTC.

Written as DNA, the CDR3 is TGTGCCTGGAGCGCCGACAGCCTACACACCGGGGAGCTGTTTTTT. Translating it yields CAWSADSLHTGELFF. The chain recombines TRBV30 with TRBJ2-2; possibly TRBD1 for D (5 bases). Trimming took 3 bases from V and 3 from J, leaving 14 bases between them. Germline V CDR1 and CDR2: GTSNPN, SVGIG (reference sequence). The CDR3 loop spans 15 amino acids.

About this clonotype: One junction end disagrees with the germline gene, perhaps due to a read error. The chain is built from TRBV6-9 and TRBJ2-7; TRBD2 might be the D (5 bases). Looked up from germline, CDR1 is MNHGY and CDR2 is SVAAGI. This CDR3 has 12 residues. CDR3 coding DNA: TGTGCCAGCGGTTACGGGGATAGCGAGCAGTACTTC. It yields the protein CASGYGDSEQYF.

The sample holds a few counts of this clonotype. This chain connects TRBV29-1 to TRBJ1-5, with a weak D call TRBD1 (5 bases). The V and J ends lost 5 bases and 4 bases respectively, with 15 bases between them. The CDR3 length is 14 residues. Germline values: CDR1 SQVTM, CDR2 ANQGSEA. In DNA, the CDR3 is TGCAGCGTTCGGCTGGCAGGGCTTAATCAGCCCCAGCATTTT. It specifies CSVRLAGLNQPQHF. Drawing the rest from reference TRBV29-1 and TRBJ1-5, the complete variable domain is SAVISQKPSRDICQRGTSLTIQCQVDSQVTMMFWYRQQPGQSLTLIATANQGSEATYESGFVIDKFPISRPNLTFSTLTVSNMSPEDSSIYLCSVRLAGLNQPQHFGDGTRLSIL.

Of note for this clonotype: Its ends do not fully match the called genes, so a read error is possible. V usage is TRBV12-3 or TRBV12-4 and J usage is TRBJ2-7; D is uncertain. CDR3 size: 12 residues. The DNA for the CDR3 is TGTGCCAGCAGTCCGAGATATAACGAGCAGCACTTC. Translating gives CASSPRYNEQHF.

Ten or more counts support this clonotype. The rearrangement uses TRBV28 and TRBJ1-5; D remains unclear. Looked up from germline, CDR1 is MDHEN and CDR2 is SYDVKM. The CDR3 spans 14 residues. The V gene lost 6 bases and the J gene lost 0 bases, with 9 bases spanning the gap. The CDR3 nucleotides read TGTGCCAGCAGCGACTACTATAGCAATCAGCCCCAGCATTTT. As protein: CASSDYYSNQPQHF.

There are many counts of this clonotype. This chain uses TRBV20-1 with TRBJ1-4; maybe TRBD1 (6 bases). The germline V gene has CDR1 DFQATT and CDR2 SNEGSKA (reference sequence). The CDR3 runs 17 residues. Trimming left V 0 bases short and J 0 bases short, with 14 bases between. The CDR3 bases are TGCAGTGCTAGAGATTCATCCAGGGGAACAACTAATGAAAAACTGTTTTTT. This codes for CSARDSSRGTTNEKLFF.

This clonotype was found many times. The chain recombines TRBV28 with TRBJ2-5; D may be TRBD1 or TRBD2 (5 bases each). The germline CDR1 and CDR2 sequences are MDHEN and SYDVKM. The CDR3 is 13 amino acids. The germline V and J ends were trimmed by 5 bases and 1 base, with 8 bases remaining between them. In DNA, the CDR3 is TGTGCCAGCAGTGGGACGTTCCAAGAGACCCAGTACTTC. Translated: CASSGTFQETQYF.

This clonotype was seen only a few times. This chain uses TRBV6-2 or TRBV6-3 with TRBJ2-1, with D perhaps TRBD2 (5 bases). CDR1 and CDR2 (germline): MNHEY, SVGEGT. There are 13 residues in the CDR3. The V gene lost 9 bases and the J gene lost 1 base, with 10 bases spanning the gap. CDR3 sequence (DNA): TGTGCCAGTACGAAGCGGTCCTACAATGAGCAGTTCTTC. It specifies CASTKRSYNEQFF.

This clonotype was seen only a few times. This chain connects TRBV6-5 to TRBJ2-7; a weak D match, TRBD1 (6 bases). V gave up 4 bases and J gave up 5 bases, with 24 bases separating them. This CDR3 spans 17 amino acids. Germline V gene data show CDR1 as MNHEY and CDR2 as SVGAGI. CDR3 DNA: TGTGCCAGCAGTTCATCTTATACAGGGCCTCCTAGGGACGAGCAGTACTTC. Protein sequence: CASSSSYTGPPRDEQYF.